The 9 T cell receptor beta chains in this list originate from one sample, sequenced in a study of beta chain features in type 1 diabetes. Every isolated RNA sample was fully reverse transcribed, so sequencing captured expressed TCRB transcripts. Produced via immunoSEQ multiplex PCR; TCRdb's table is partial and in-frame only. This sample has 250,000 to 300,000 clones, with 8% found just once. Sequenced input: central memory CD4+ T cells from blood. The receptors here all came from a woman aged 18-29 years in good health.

CDR3 in amino acids: CATSRDPIERDIQYF. The CDR3 coding sequence is TGTGCCACCAGCAGAGATCCCATCGAAAGGGACATTCAGTACTTC. V gene TRBV15 combines with J gene TRBJ2-4; D not certain. V lost 0 bases to trimming and J lost 8 bases, with 14 bases between them. The V gene's germline CDR1 is LNHNV and CDR2 YYDKDF (reference sequence). The length of the CDR3 is 15 residues.

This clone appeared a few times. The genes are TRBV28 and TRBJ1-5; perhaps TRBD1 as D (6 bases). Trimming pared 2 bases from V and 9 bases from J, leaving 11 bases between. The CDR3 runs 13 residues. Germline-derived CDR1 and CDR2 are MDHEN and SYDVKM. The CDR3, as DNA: TGTGCCAGCAGTTTAAAGGGGGATCGGCCCCAGCATTTT. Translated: CASSLKGDRPQHF.

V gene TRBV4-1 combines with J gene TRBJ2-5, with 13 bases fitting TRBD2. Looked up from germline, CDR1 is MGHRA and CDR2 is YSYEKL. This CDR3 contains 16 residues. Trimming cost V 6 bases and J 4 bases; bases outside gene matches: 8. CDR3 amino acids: CASRPTSGGATETQYF. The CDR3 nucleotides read TGCGCCAGCAGACCTACTAGCGGGGGGGCCACAGAGACCCAGTACTTC.

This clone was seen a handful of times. The CDR3 is CASSDRWVNTEAFF. In DNA, the CDR3 is TGTGCCAGCAGCGACCGGTGGGTGAACACTGAAGCTTTCTTT. This chain connects TRBV7-2 to TRBJ1-1, with D unclear. Looked up from germline, CDR1 is SGHTA and CDR2 is FQGNSA. CDR3 length: 14 amino acids. V was trimmed by 5 bases and J by 0 bases, leaving 10 bases between them. The variable domain in full, with the rest retrieved from reference TRBV7-2 and TRBJ1-1, is GAGVSQSPSNKVTEKGKDVELRCDPISGHTALYWYRQSLGQGLEFLIYFQGNSAPDKSGLPSDRFSAERTGGSVSTLTIQRTQQEDSAVYLCASSDRWVNTEAFFGQGTRLTVV.

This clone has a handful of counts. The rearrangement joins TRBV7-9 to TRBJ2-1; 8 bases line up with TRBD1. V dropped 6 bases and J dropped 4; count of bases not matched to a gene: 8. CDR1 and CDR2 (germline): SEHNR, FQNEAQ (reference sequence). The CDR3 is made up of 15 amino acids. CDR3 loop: CASRPTGTGYNEQFF. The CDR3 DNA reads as TGTGCCAGCAGACCCACCGGGACAGGTTACAATGAGCAGTTCTTC.

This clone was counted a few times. The CDR3 DNA follows: TGTGCTAGTGGTCCCCCCGGGACTAGCCGCTACAATGAGCAGTTCTTC. This codes for CASGPPGTSRYNEQFF. This chain links TRBV12-5 with TRBJ2-1; 9 bases map to TRBD2. There are 16 residues in the CDR3. From germline, CDR1 is LGHNT and CDR2 FRNRAP. The V and J ends lost 5 bases and 3 bases, in that order; junction bases with no gene match: 8.

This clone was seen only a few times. CDR3 loop: CASSFDRGGNYGYTF. Here the CDR3 DNA reads TGTGCCAGCAGCTTCGACCGCGGGGGCAACTATGGCTACACCTTC. The chain is built from TRBV7-9 and TRBJ1-2, with D possibly matching TRBD1 (6 bases). Trimming took 3 bases from V and 2 from J, leaving 13 bases between them. This CDR3 is built from 15 residues. CDR1 SEHNR and CDR2 FQNEAQ come from the germline V gene (reference sequence).

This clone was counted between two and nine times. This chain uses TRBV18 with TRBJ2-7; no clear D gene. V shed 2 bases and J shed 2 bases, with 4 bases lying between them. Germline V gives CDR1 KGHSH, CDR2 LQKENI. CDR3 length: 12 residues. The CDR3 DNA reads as TGTGCCAGCTCACCAACTCCCTACGAGCAGTACTTC. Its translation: CASSPTPYEQYF.

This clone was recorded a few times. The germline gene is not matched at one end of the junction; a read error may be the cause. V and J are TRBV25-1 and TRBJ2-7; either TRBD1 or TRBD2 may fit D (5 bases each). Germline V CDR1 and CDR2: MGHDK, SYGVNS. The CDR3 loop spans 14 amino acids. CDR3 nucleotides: TGTGCCAGCCGAGGGGACGAGTTTTCCTCCGAGCAGTACTTC. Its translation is CASRGDEFSSEQYF.